Following are 20 T cell receptor beta chains from one sample sequenced in a study of spatial heterogeneity in lung cancer. Via MiXCR, TCRdb re-called the 5' RACE reads, giving one row per CDR3 protein. In the table there are roughly 100,000 distinct CDR3 sequences, about 9.4% of which are singletons. The time point was: sample taken at primary tumor resection. From tumor, nontumor lung or frozen PBMC, whole RNA was taken unsorted for sequencing. The sequenced sample was PBMCs, obtained at surgery. The receptors stem from a male donor with early-stage non-small cell lung cancer.

The chain has TRBV25-1 and TRBJ2-3; 12 bases fit TRBD1. In germline, CDR1 is MGHDK, CDR2 SYGVNS. The CDR3 contains 17 residues. V was clipped by 3 bases and J by 4 bases; unmatched bases: 8. CDR3 loop: CASSEFVGQGAADTQYF. DNA for the CDR3: TGTGCCAGCAGTGAGTTTGTGGGACAGGGGGCTGCAGATACGCAGTATTTT.

This clonotype was observed a few times. The J gene is TRBJ2-5, the V gene TRBV7-3, with 7 bases aligning to TRBD2. This CDR3 is built from 15 residues. The germline V gene has CDR1 SGHTA and CDR2 FQGTGA. Trimming cost V 1 base and J 5 bases; bases outside gene matches: 7. The CDR3 coding sequence is TGTGCCAGCAGCTTAAGTTTGGCTAGCGGTGAGACCCAGTACTTC. It specifies CASSLSLASGETQYF.

This clonotype was counted many times. V gene TRBV5-1 combines with J gene TRBJ1-4; TRBD1 might be the D (5 bases). Germline V gives CDR1 SGHRS, CDR2 YFSETQ. There are 15 residues in the CDR3. V lost 4 bases and J 0 bases, leaving 10 bases between the germline ends. The CDR3 sequence is CASSLTVTTNEKLFF. CDR3 in DNA: TGCGCCAGCAGCCTGACAGTTACAACTAATGAAAAACTGTTTTTT.

This clonotype was seen many times. This sequence joins TRBV24-1 and TRBJ2-5; TRBD1 aligns across 7 bases. The CDR3 consists of 15 residues. In germline, CDR1 is KGHDR, CDR2 SFDVKD. Losses at the gene ends were 2 bases for V and 6 bases for J; bases not matched to a gene: 8. The CDR3 loop reads CATSDSKTGTQTQYF. The CDR3 DNA is TGTGCCACCAGTGATTCAAAGACAGGGACCCAGACCCAGTACTTC.

The genes are TRBV5-1 and TRBJ2-7; TRBD1 matches at 9 bases. Trimming cost V 4 bases and J 4 bases; bases outside gene matches: 9. The length of the CDR3 is 15 residues. Germline loops: CDR1 SGHRS, CDR2 YFSETQ. CDR3 sequence reads: CASSGGQGLGYEQYF. For the CDR3, the DNA is TGCGCCAGCAGCGGGGGACAGGGTTTAGGATACGAGCAGTACTTC.

This clonotype appeared many times. The rearrangement joins TRBV28 to TRBJ1-2; maybe TRBD1 (5 bases). Germline V lookup: CDR1 MDHEN, CDR2 SYDVKM. The ends were cut back, 2 bases at V and 5 bases at J, with 12 bases in the middle. The CDR3 extends over 14 amino acids. DNA for the CDR3: TGTGCCAGCAGTTTAGGTTCGAGACAGTATGGCTACACCTTC. This encodes CASSLGSRQYGYTF.

This clonotype was detected ten times or more. The gene calls are TRBV2 and TRBJ2-2; TRBD1 might be the D (6 bases). Trimming removed 8 bases at V and 5 bases at J, with 18 bases between. CDR1 SNHLY and CDR2 FYNNEI come from the germline V gene. The CDR3 spans 15 residues. Written as DNA, the CDR3 is TGTGCCAGCCACCTACCCCCAGGGGCGACCGGGGAGCTGTTTTTT. Translating gives CASHLPPGATGELFF.

The rearrangement links TRBV23-1 to TRBJ2-1, with 10 bases lining up with TRBD2. TRBV23-1 is annotated as an ORF whose role is uncertain. Trimming cost V 4 bases and J 5 bases; bases outside gene matches: 20. The CDR3 contains 20 residues. The CDR3 protein is CASSPQEKKREGPRHNEQFF. CDR3 coding DNA: TGCGCCAGCAGTCCTCAAGAAAAAAAGCGGGAGGGCCCCCGCCACAATGAGCAGTTCTTC.

In this sample, this clonotype turned up many times. The genes are TRBV5-1 and TRBJ2-5; TRBD1 agrees at 7 bases. Germline V gene lookup returns CDR1 SGHRS and CDR2 YFSETQ. The CDR3 runs to 14 residues. J gave up 0 bases and V 2 bases, and 1 base lay outside the gene matches. DNA of the CDR3: TGCGCCAGCAGCTTACAGGGGTACCAAGAGACCCAGTACTTC. It specifies CASSLQGYQETQYF.

This clonotype occurred a few times. The chain carries TRBV4-3 and TRBJ2-2; D is undetermined. The CDR3 runs to 14 residues. The germline CDR1 and CDR2 sequences are LGHNA and YSLEER. Trimming removed 2 bases at V and 3 bases at J, with 7 bases between. The CDR3, as DNA: TGCGCCAGCAGCCAATGGAAGCACACCGGGGAGCTGTTTTTT. Protein product: CASSQWKHTGELFF.

This clonotype was seen a handful of times. The chain uses TRBV3-1 and TRBJ2-7; the match to TRBD1 covers 9 bases. The germline gives CDR1 LGHDT, CDR2 YNNKEL (reference sequence). The CDR3 has 14 residues. V lost 5 bases to trimming and J lost 7 bases; unmatched junction nucleotides: 9. The DNA of the CDR3 is TGTGCCAGCAGCGCCACAGGGGGCGGAGGAGAGCAGTACTTC. Protein: CASSATGGGGEQYF.

This clonotype was seen more than once but under ten times. CDR3 protein: CASSLGGYQETQYF. Here the CDR3 DNA reads TGTGCCAGCAGCTTAGGGGGCTACCAAGAGACCCAGTACTTC. The chain is built from TRBV11-3 and TRBJ2-5; TRBD1 is a possible D gene (5 bases). Germline-derived CDR1 and CDR2 are SGHNT and YENEEA. V was cut by 1 base and J by 0 bases, with 6 bases left in between. This CDR3 is built from 14 residues. Using reference TRBV11-3 and TRBJ2-5 for the parts outside the CDR3, the full variable domain is EAGVVQSPRYKIIEKKQPVAFWCNPISGHNTLYWYLQNLGQGPELLIRYENEEAVDDSQLPKDRFSAERLKGVDSTLKIQPAELGDSAVYLCASSLGGYQETQYFGPGTRLLVL.

The rearrangement links TRBV6-2 or TRBV6-3 to TRBJ1-5; D gene ambiguous. Trimming shortened V by 6 bases and J by 4 bases, and 16 bases separated the two germline ends. The CDR3 loop spans 15 amino acids. The germline CDR1 and CDR2 sequences are MNHEY and SVGEGT. CDR3 sequence reads: CASSQTTTGNQPQHF. The CDR3 DNA follows: TGTGCCAGCAGCCAAACGACGACGGGGAATCAGCCCCAGCATTTT.

This clonotype was recorded at least ten times. V and J are TRBV10-2 and TRBJ2-7; D not certain. The CDR3 has 15 residues. V lost 2 bases to trimming and J lost 2 bases, with 13 bases between them. The germline CDR1 and CDR2 sequences are WSHSY and SAAADI. This chain's CDR3 is CASSERPWAPYEQYF. CDR3 sequence (DNA): TGCGCCAGCAGTGAGCGGCCCTGGGCCCCCTACGAGCAGTACTTC.

This chain connects TRBV29-1 to TRBJ2-5, with D maybe TRBD2 (6 bases). Per germline, CDR1 SQVTM and CDR2 ANQGSEA. The CDR3 is 13 residues long. V lost 0 bases and J lost 5, with 10 bases in between. DNA for the CDR3: TGCAGCGTTGAAGAAACTAGCATGGAGACCCAGTACTTC. Translating it yields CSVEETSMETQYF.

DNA for the CDR3: TGTGCCAGCAGCTACCGACAGTACAATGAGCAGTTCTTC. This encodes CASSYRQYNEQFF. The V and J genes are TRBV7-3 and TRBJ2-1; the D gene is possibly TRBD1 (5 bases). Per germline, CDR1 SGHTA and CDR2 FQGTGA. The V end lost 4 bases, the J end lost 4 bases, and 8 bases lay between the germline ends. The CDR3 has 13 residues.

The chain recombines TRBV11-3 with TRBJ2-2; 7 positions agree with TRBD1. Germline values: CDR1 SGHNT, CDR2 YENEEA. This CDR3 is built from 14 residues. V shed 4 bases, J shed 4 bases, and the junction held 3 bases outside the gene matches. The CDR3: CASSSGTATGELFF. The DNA of the CDR3 is TGTGCCAGCAGCTCCGGGACAGCCACCGGGGAGCTGTTTTTT.

The DNA of the CDR3 is TGTGCCAGCAGCTTAAATGGCGGGGGGGCACCAGATACGCAGTATTTT. It codes for CASSLNGGGAPDTQYF. The genes are TRBV7-2 and TRBJ2-3; TRBD2 agrees at 9 bases. CDR1 and CDR2 from the germline V gene are SGHTA and FQGNSA. Trimming cost V 2 bases and J 4 bases; bases outside gene matches: 7. The CDR3 has 16 residues.

A note on this clonotype: Relative to the germline gene, one junction end is altered; a read error may explain this. The chain recombines TRBV2 with TRBJ2-7; 7 bases agree with TRBD1. The CDR3 runs 11 residues. Germline V gives CDR1 SNHLY, CDR2 FYNNEI. CDR3 sequence reads: CGSRGGGEQYF. The CDR3 region has the DNA TGTGGCAGCAGAGGGGGCGGTGAGCAGTACTTC.

The rearrangement joins TRBV20-1 to TRBJ1-1; D is unclear. V was cut by 0 bases and J by 4 bases, with 9 bases left in between. The CDR3 totals 13 residues. Germline V CDR1 and CDR2: DFQATT, SNEGSKA (reference sequence). As DNA, the CDR3 is TGCAGTGCTAGAGATCGTGTTGGCACTGAAGCTTTCTTT. Its protein product is CSARDRVGTEAFF.